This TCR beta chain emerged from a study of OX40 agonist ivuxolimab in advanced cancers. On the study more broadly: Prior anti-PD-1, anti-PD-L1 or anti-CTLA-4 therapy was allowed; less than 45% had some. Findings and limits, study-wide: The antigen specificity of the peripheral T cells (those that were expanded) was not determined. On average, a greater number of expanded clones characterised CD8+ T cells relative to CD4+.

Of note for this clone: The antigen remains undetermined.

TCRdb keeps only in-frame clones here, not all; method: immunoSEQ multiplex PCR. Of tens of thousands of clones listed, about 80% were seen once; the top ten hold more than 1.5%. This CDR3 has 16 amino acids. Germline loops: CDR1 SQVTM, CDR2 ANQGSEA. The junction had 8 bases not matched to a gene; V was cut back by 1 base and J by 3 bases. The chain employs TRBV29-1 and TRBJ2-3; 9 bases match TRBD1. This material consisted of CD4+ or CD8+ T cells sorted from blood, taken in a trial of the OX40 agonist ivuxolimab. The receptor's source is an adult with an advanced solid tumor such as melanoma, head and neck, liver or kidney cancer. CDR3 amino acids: CSVEGGTGLGTDTQYF. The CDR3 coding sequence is TGCAGCGTTGAAGGTGGGACAGGGCTTGGGACAGATACGCAGTATTTT.